Below, 17 T cell receptor beta chains from the same sample are listed, as sequenced in a study of T cells in Graves' hyperthyroidism and ophthalmopathy (dated by TCRdb to between 2018 and 2021). Library generation was performed with multiplex PCR. Reads for this sample came from an Illumina HiSeq 2000. The TCR beta CDR3 regions were amplified from RNA transcripts. A first-round RT-PCR of the TCR CDR3 used the HTBI primer set with the Qiagen OneStep RT-PCR kit. TCRdb reworked the public reads: Q25 trimming with fastp, MiXCR clone assembly, productive beta chains retained. Entries are consolidated by CDR3 protein sequence, retaining the most common genes and DNA. The sample table shows over 700,000 distinct CDR3 sequences, and about two fifths are seen once. About 8.9% of the sample rests with the top ten. Source material: blood. The receptors were gathered from a man aged 18 to 29 with Graves' hyperthyroidism.

This clonotype was observed at least ten times. The chain has TRBV7-8 and TRBJ1-4, with D unresolved. This CDR3 has 13 residues. CDR1 is SGHVS, CDR2 FQNEAQ, per germline. V lost 5 bases, J lost 7 bases, and 11 bases lay in between. The CDR3 spells CASSPGRIEKLFF. CDR3 sequence (DNA): TGTGCCAGCAGCCCCGGGCGGATTGAAAAACTGTTTTTT.

The CDR3 sequence: CASSYGQGRLNTEAFF. The CDR3 DNA reads TGTGCCAGCAGTTACGGACAGGGCCGATTGAACACTGAAGCTTTCTTT. V and J are TRBV6-5 and TRBJ1-1; TRBD1 matches 8 bases. Losses at the gene ends were 2 bases for V and 0 bases for J; bases not matched to a gene: 5. CDR1 MNHEY and CDR2 SVGAGI come from the germline V gene. There are 16 residues in the CDR3.

The V gene is TRBV29-1, the J gene TRBJ1-2; 7 bases match TRBD1. CDR1 SQVTM and CDR2 ANQGSEA come from the germline V gene. The CDR3 is 11 amino acids. The J segment lost 6 bases and the V segment lost 8 bases, leaving 6 bases of the junction unmatched. The CDR3 DNA is TGCAGCAGTGACAGGGACCATGGCTACACCTTC. The encoded protein is CSSDRDHGYTF.

The rearrangement uses TRBV10-2 and TRBJ2-2, with 11 positions matching TRBD2. This CDR3 spans 18 amino acids. Germline CDR1 WSHSY, CDR2 SAAADI. V dropped 6 bases and J dropped 1; count of bases not matched to a gene: 10. CDR3 sequence: CASSLGTGLAVNTGELFF. Here the CDR3 DNA reads TGCGCCAGCAGCTTGGGAACGGGACTAGCGGTGAACACCGGGGAGCTGTTTTTT.

This clonotype has at least ten counts. At one end, the junction sequence differs from germline, possibly due to a read error. The chain is built from TRBV5-1 and TRBJ1-1, with D hard to call. Germline V CDR1 and CDR2: SGHRS, YFSETQ. CDR3 size: 14 residues. In DNA form, the CDR3 reads TGTGCCAGCAGCTTAGGCGCAGGGAACACTGAAGCTTTCTTT. It codes for CASSLGAGNTEAFF.

The V and J genes are TRBV6-5 and TRBJ1-1; D gene uncertain. Germline CDR1 MNHEY, CDR2 SVGAGI. Trimming shortened V by 1 base and J by 1 base, and 13 bases separated the two germline ends. CDR3 size: 16 residues. The CDR3 DNA reads as TGTGCCAGCAGTTACTACCCTCGGCGGGGGAACACTGAAGCTTTCTTT. Protein: CASSYYPRRGNTEAFF.

This clonotype appeared many times. The rearrangement links TRBV9 to TRBJ2-2; D not resolved. This CDR3 comprises 13 residues. The germline CDR1 and CDR2 sequences are SGDLS and YYNGEE. Trimming cost V 4 bases and J 6 bases, with 10 bases left between them. Here the CDR3 reads CASSTRDPGELFF. Written as DNA, the CDR3 is TGTGCCAGCAGCACCCGAGATCCCGGGGAGCTGTTTTTT.

This rearrangement joins TRBV11-2 to TRBJ2-7; the D gene is possibly TRBD2 (5 bases). Trimming took 5 bases from V and 2 from J, leaving 19 bases between them. This CDR3 is built from 16 residues. Germline CDR1 and CDR2: SGHAT and FQNNGV. The CDR3 is CASSPLGRSGPYEQYF. In DNA, the CDR3 is TGTGCCAGCAGCCCCCTCGGCAGGAGCGGCCCCTACGAGCAGTACTTC.

This clonotype was found many times. Here the CDR3 reads CSVVRQDSDTEAFF. The CDR3 coding sequence is TGCAGCGTTGTTCGGCAGGATAGTGACACTGAAGCTTTCTTT. The chain couples TRBV29-1 to TRBJ1-1; no definite D call. Germline values: CDR1 SQVTM, CDR2 ANQGSEA. V was cut by 4 bases and J by 3 bases, with 15 bases left in between. This CDR3 is built from 14 residues.

This chain joins TRBV7-3 and TRBJ1-3; D is possibly TRBD1 (5 bases). There are 16 residues in the CDR3. The germline V gene encodes CDR1 SGHTA and CDR2 FQGTGA. V gave up 4 bases and J gave up 4 bases, with 17 bases separating them. The CDR3 DNA reads TGTGCCAGCAGCTCCCCGGGGGGACGCTTAGGAAACACCATATATTTT. It codes for CASSSPGGRLGNTIYF.

This clonotype was picked up a small number of times. The chain has TRBV2 and TRBJ2-7; 13 bases are shared with TRBD2. This CDR3 comprises 18 residues. Germline values: CDR1 SNHLY, CDR2 FYNNEI. The V and J ends lost 4 bases and 0 bases, in that order; junction bases with no gene match: 9. The CDR3 DNA is TGTGCCAGCAGTGGACAAGAGGGACTAGCGGGAAACTCCTACGAGCAGTACTTC. Translation: CASSGQEGLAGNSYEQYF.

The table lists this clonotype with many counts. Germline and junction disagree at one end, which may indicate a read error. This chain's CDR3 is CASSFNIQETQYF. The CDR3 DNA reads TGTGCTAGCAGCTTCAACATACAAGAGACCCAGTACTTC. The chain carries TRBV7-7 and TRBJ2-5; D is ambiguous. Germline assignment: CDR1 SSHAT and CDR2 FNYEAQ (reference sequence). The CDR3 sequence is 13 residues long.

This clonotype has ten or more counts. The chain links TRBV7-8 to TRBJ2-2; D possibly corresponds to TRBD2 (6 bases). The CDR3 loop spans 15 amino acids. From germline, CDR1 is SGHVS and CDR2 FQNEAQ. Deletions cut 10 bases from V and 0 bases from J, with 15 bases between. CDR3 DNA sequence: TGTGCCATCCCACTGAGCGGGTCGAACACCGGGGAGCTGTTTTTT. Residues: CAIPLSGSNTGELFF.

The V call is TRBV4-1, the J call TRBJ2-7, with unresolved D. Per germline, CDR1 MGHRA and CDR2 YSYEKL. The CDR3 totals 13 residues. Trimming stripped 0 bases from V and 4 bases from J, with 7 bases between. In nucleotides, the CDR3 is TGCGCCAGCAGCCAAGAGATCCGGTACGAGCAGTACTTC. The encoded protein is CASSQEIRYEQYF.

Notes on this clonotype: A read error may produce the germline difference seen at one junction end. V and J are TRBV25-1 and TRBJ1-4, with a weak D call TRBD1 (6 bases). Germline V gene lookup returns CDR1 MGHDK and CDR2 SYGVNS. This CDR3 has 14 residues. The CDR3 DNA reads TGTGCCAACAGTTTCCAGGGGAGGGATGAAAAACTGTTTTTT. Translating it yields CANSFQGRDEKLFF.

This chain connects TRBV5-1 to TRBJ1-4; D unclear. Deletions cut 0 bases from V and 0 bases from J, with 6 bases between. The CDR3 extends over 15 amino acids. Germline-derived CDR1 and CDR2 are SGHRS and YFSETQ. The DNA of the CDR3 is TGCGCCAGCAGCTTGGCGGCGGCAACTAATGAAAAACTGTTTTTT. It codes for CASSLAAATNEKLFF. Supplemented by reference TRBV5-1 and TRBJ1-4, the full variable domain reads KAGVTQTPRYLIKTRGQQVTLSCSPISGHRSVSWYQQTPGQGLQFLFEYFSETQRNKGNFPGRFSGRQFSNSRSEMNVSTLELGDSALYLCASSLAAATNEKLFFGSGTQLSVL.

In its sample, this clonotype was seen a few times. The CDR3 is CASSSYHPGETQYF. The CDR3 DNA is TGTGCCAGCAGCTCCTATCACCCAGGGGAGACCCAGTACTTC. V gene TRBV7-2 combines with J gene TRBJ2-5, with D maybe TRBD1 (5 bases). The V and J ends lost 4 bases and 5 bases respectively, with 14 bases between them. Germline lookup yields CDR1 SGHTA and CDR2 FQGNSA. The CDR3 contains 14 residues.